The rows below give T cell receptor beta chains drawn from one sample of a study of naive and memory T cell subsets. TCRdb re-called the UMI-ligation and nested PCR reads through MiXCR, storing one row per CDR3 protein. The repertoire holds around 110,000 distinct CDR3 sequences, with 36% as singletons. The sample comprised central memory CD4+ T cells from blood. The source of these receptors is a human donor in good health. CDR3s include the opening cysteine and the closing phenylalanine or tryptophan. D genes are given only for firm matches. Clone size is not always given. Where it is, it says once, few, many or a class for expanded clones.

CDR3 protein	CDR3 DNA	D gene	clone size	J gene	V gene
CASSQTIWGGTEAFF	TGCGCCAGCAGCCAGACCATCTGGGGGGGCACTGAAGCTTTCTTT	NA	NA	TRBJ1-1	TRBV4-3
CASSYLSILSNQPQHF	TGTGCCAGCAGTTACTTGAGTATTCTTAGCAATCAGCCCCAGCATTTT	NA	few	TRBJ1-5	TRBV6-2/TRBV6-3
CASSPRHRQEGSNTEAFF	TGTGCCAGCTCACCTCGGCACCGACAGGAAGGATCGAACACTGAAGCTTTCTTT	NA	NA	TRBJ1-1	TRBV18
CSARPRQQETQYF	TGCAGTGCTAGACCCAGACAGCAAGAGACCCAGTACTTC	NA	NA	TRBJ2-5	TRBV20-1
CASSHTHTGVPEAFF	TGTGCCAGCAGCCATACACACACAGGAGTCCCTGAAGCTTTCTTT	NA	few	TRBJ1-1	TRBV3-1
CASSFTGQMNTEAFF	TGTGCCAGCAGCTTCACGGGACAGATGAACACTGAAGCTTTCTTT	TRBD1	once	TRBJ1-1	TRBV7-2
CASSLGDGGGNQPQHF	TGTGCCAGCAGTCTAGGTGACGGTGGTGGCAATCAGCCCCAGCATTTT	NA	NA	TRBJ1-5	TRBV28
CASSYREYSNQPQHF	TGTGCCAGCAGCTACAGGGAATATAGCAATCAGCCCCAGCATTTT	NA	NA	TRBJ1-5	TRBV28
CASTSRRGEQYF	TGTGCCAGCACCTCGCGACGCGGCGAGCAGTACTTC	NA	few	TRBJ2-7	TRBV28
CASSRGYDTQYF	TGTGCCAGCAGCCGGGGGTACGATACGCAGTATTTT	NA	NA	TRBJ2-3	TRBV11-2
CASTGTGLSNQPQHF	TGTGCCAGTACCGGGACAGGGTTAAGCAATCAGCCCCAGCATTTT	TRBD1	NA	TRBJ1-5	TRBV19
CASSEFLEAFF	TGTGCCAGCAGTGAATTCCTGGAGGCTTTCTTT	NA	NA	TRBJ1-1	TRBV2
CASSWSGRSTDTQYF	TGTGCCAGTAGTTGGAGCGGCCGCAGCACAGATACGCAGTATTTT	NA	NA	TRBJ2-3	TRBV19
CSVGDRRLEQFF	TGCAGCGTTGGGGACAGGAGGCTTGAGCAGTTCTTC	TRBD1	few	TRBJ2-1	TRBV29-1
CSVPGRISYEQYF	TGCAGTGTCCCAGGCAGGATCTCCTACGAGCAGTACTTC	NA	NA	TRBJ2-7	TRBV20-1
CASSLSSTDTQYF	TGTGCCAGCAGTTTATCGTCTACAGATACGCAGTATTTT	NA	many	TRBJ2-3	TRBV27
CSVERDGYEQYF	TGCAGCGTTGAGCGTGACGGCTACGAGCAGTACTTC	NA	few	TRBJ2-7	TRBV29-1
CSGAGGRTNTEAFF	TGCAGCGGGGCCGGAGGGCGGACGAACACTGAAGCTTTCTTT	NA	NA	TRBJ1-1	TRBV29-1
CASNGGAAYEQYF	TGTGCCAGCAATGGTGGCGCAGCCTACGAGCAGTACTTC	NA	NA	TRBJ2-7	TRBV28
CASSPRDSIETQYF	TGTGCCAGCAGCCCCCGGGACAGCATAGAGACCCAGTACTTC	TRBD1	few	TRBJ2-5	TRBV7-6
CASSHAGRGRARDTQYF	TGTGCCAGCAGCCATGCCGGCCGGGGGAGGGCCAGAGATACGCAGTATTTT	TRBD2	NA	TRBJ2-3	TRBV5-4
CASSYPGEGELFF	TGTGCCAGCAGTTACCCTGGGGAGGGGGAGCTGTTTTTT	NA	NA	TRBJ2-2	TRBV6-6
CASSAGQLVGYTF	TGTGCCAGCAGCGCTGGACAGCTAGTCGGCTACACCTTC	NA	few	TRBJ1-2	TRBV7-2
CSARTGWGNQPQHF	TGCAGCGCTAGGACAGGCTGGGGCAATCAGCCCCAGCATTTT	TRBD1	NA	TRBJ1-5	TRBV29-1
CASHREIRTEAFF	TGTGCCAGCCACAGGGAAATTCGCACTGAAGCTTTCTTT	NA	NA	TRBJ1-1	TRBV12-3/TRBV12-4
CASSYRERSGDYGYTF	TGTGCCAGCAGTTACCGGGAGAGATCAGGGGACTATGGCTACACCTTC	NA	few	TRBJ1-2	TRBV6-2/TRBV6-3
CASSRDRINEKLFF	TGTGCCAGCAGTCGGGACAGGATTAATGAAAAACTGTTTTTT	TRBD1	NA	TRBJ1-4	TRBV28